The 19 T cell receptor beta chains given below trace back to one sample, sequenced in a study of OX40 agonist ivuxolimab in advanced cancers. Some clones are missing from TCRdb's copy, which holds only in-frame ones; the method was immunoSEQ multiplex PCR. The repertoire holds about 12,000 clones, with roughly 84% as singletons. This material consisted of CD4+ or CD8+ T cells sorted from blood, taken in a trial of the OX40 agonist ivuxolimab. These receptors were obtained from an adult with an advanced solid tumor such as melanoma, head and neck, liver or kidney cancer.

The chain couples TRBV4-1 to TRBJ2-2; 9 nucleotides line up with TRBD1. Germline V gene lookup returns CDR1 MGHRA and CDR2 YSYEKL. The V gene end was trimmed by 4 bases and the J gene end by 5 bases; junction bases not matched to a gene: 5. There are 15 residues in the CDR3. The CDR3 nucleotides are TGCGCCAGCAGCCGAGGACAGGGGCAAACCGGGGAGCTGTTTTTT. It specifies CASSRGQGQTGELFF.

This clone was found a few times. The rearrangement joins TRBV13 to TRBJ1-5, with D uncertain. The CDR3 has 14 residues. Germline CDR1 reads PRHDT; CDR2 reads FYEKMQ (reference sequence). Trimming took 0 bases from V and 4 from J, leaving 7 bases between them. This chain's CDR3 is CASSLGAENQPQHF. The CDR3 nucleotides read TGTGCCAGCAGCTTAGGGGCGGAGAATCAGCCCCAGCATTTT.

CDR3 DNA: TGTGCCAGCAGCTTAGAAGGGACAGGGCCCACAGATACGCAGTATTTT. Translation gives CASSLEGTGPTDTQYF. The chain carries TRBV7-9 and TRBJ2-3, with TRBD1 matching over 9 bases. CDR1 is SEHNR, CDR2 FQNEAQ, per germline (reference sequence). Trimming at V came to 1 base and at J to 2 bases, leaving 4 bases not matched to a gene. The CDR3 sequence is 16 residues long.

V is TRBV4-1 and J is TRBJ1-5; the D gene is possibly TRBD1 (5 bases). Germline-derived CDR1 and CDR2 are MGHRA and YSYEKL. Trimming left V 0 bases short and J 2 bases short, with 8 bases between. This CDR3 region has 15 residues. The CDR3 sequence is CASSQEIRGNQPQHF. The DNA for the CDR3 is TGCGCCAGCAGCCAAGAGATCAGGGGCAATCAGCCCCAGCATTTT.

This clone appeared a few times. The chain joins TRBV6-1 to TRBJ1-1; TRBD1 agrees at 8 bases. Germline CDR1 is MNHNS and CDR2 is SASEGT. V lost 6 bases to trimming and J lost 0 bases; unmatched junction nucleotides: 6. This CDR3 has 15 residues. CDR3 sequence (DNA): TGTGCCAGCAGCCACGGACAGGGACTGAACACTGAAGCTTTCTTT. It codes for CASSHGQGLNTEAFF.

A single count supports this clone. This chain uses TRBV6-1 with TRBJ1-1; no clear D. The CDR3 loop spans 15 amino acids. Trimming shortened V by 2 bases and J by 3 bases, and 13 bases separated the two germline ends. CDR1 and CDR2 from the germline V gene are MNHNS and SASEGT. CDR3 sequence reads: CASSELGAAYTEAFF. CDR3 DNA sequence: TGTGCCAGCAGTGAACTGGGTGCAGCTTACACTGAAGCTTTCTTT.

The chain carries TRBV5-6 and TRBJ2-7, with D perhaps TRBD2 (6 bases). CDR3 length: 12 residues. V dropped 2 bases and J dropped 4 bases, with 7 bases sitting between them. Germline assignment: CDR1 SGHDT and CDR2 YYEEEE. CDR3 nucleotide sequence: TGTGCCAGCAGCTTCGGGGGTTACGAGCAGTACTTC. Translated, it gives CASSFGGYEQYF.

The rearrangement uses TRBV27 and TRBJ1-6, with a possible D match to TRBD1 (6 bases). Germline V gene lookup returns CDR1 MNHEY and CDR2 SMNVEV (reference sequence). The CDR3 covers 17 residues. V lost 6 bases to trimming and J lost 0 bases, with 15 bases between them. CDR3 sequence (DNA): TGTGCCAGCAGGCCGACAGGCTACAGCTCCTATAATTCACCCCTCCACTTT. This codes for CASRPTGYSSYNSPLHF.

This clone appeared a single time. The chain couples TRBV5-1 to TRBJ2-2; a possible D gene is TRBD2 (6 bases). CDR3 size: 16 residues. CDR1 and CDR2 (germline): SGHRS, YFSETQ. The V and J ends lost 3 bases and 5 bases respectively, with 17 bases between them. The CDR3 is CASSWLAQGGTGELFF. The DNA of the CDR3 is TGCGCCAGCAGCTGGCTAGCCCAGGGAGGAACCGGGGAGCTGTTTTTT.

The CDR3 loop is CASSLVLNPDGYTF. The CDR3 nucleotides are TGTGCCAGCAGCTTAGTTTTGAACCCGGACGGCTACACCTTC. This chain uses TRBV11-1 with TRBJ1-2; D uncertain. Trimming stripped 1 base from V and 8 bases from J, with 14 bases between. The CDR3 is 14 residues long. CDR1 and CDR2 (germline): SGHAT, FQDESV (reference sequence).

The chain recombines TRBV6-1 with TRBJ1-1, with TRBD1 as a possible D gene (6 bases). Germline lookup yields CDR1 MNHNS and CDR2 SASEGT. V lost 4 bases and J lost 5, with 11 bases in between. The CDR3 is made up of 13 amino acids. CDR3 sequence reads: CASSGGGLTEAFF. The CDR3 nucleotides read TGTGCCAGCAGTGGAGGGGGTTTAACTGAAGCTTTCTTT.

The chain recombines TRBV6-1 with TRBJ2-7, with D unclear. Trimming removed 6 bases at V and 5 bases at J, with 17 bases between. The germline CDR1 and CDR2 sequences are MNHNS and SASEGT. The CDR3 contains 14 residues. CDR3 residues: CASSPPQYLDEQYF. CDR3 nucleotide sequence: TGTGCCAGCAGCCCCCCGCAATACCTAGACGAGCAGTACTTC.

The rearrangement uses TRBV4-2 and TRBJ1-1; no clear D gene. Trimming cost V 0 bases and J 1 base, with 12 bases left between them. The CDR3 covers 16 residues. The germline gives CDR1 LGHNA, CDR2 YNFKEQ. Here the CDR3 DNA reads TGTGCCAGCAGCCAAGATTTCACAGACAAGAACACTGAAGCTTTCTTT. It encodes CASSQDFTDKNTEAFF.

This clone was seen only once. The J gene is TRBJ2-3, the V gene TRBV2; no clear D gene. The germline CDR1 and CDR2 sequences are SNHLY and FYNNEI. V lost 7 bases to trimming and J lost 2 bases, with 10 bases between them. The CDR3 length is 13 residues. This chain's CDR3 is CASTNPLTDTQYF. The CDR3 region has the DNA TGTGCCAGCACAAACCCGCTCACAGATACGCAGTATTTT.

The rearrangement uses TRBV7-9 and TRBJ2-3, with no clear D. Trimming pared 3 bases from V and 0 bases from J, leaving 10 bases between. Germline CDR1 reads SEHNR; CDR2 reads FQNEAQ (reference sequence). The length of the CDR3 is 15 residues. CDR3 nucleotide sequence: TGTGCCAGCAGCTTGCAGGCACCTAGCACAGATACGCAGTATTTT. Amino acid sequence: CASSLQAPSTDTQYF.

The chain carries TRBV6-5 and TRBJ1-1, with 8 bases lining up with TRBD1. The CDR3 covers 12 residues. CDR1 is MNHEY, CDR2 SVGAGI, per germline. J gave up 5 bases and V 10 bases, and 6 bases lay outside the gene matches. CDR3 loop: CATWTGFTEAFF. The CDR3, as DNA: TGTGCCACCTGGACAGGGTTTACTGAAGCTTTCTTT.

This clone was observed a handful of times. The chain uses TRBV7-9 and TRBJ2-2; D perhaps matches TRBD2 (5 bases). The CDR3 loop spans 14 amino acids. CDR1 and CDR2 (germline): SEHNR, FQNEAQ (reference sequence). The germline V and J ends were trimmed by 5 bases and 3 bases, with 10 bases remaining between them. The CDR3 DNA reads TGTGCCAGCAGCGAGGACTCCTACACCGGGGAGCTGTTTTTT. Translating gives CASSEDSYTGELFF. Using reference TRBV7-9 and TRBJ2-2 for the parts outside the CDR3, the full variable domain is DTGVSQNPRHKITKRGQNVTFRCDPISEHNRLYWYRQTLGQGPEFLTYFQNEAQLEKSRLLSDRFSAERPKGSFSTLEIQRTEQGDSAMYLCASSEDSYTGELFFGEGSRLTVL.

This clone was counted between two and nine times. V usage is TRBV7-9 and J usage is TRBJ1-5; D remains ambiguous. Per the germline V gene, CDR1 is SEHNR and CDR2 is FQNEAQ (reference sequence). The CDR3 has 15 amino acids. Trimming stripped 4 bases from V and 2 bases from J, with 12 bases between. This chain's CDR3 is CASSWGVGGNQPQHF. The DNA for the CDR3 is TGTGCCAGCAGCTGGGGTGTCGGGGGCAATCAGCCCCAGCATTTT.

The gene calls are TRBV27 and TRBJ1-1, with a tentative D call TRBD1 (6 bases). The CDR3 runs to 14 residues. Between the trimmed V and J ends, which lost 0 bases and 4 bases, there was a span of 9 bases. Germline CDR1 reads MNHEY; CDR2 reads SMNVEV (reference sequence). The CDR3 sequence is CASSLSTGATEAFF. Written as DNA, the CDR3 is TGTGCCAGCAGTTTATCGACGGGGGCCACTGAAGCTTTCTTT.